This T cell receptor (beta chain) was recorded in a study of blood T cell repertoires in COVID-19. On the study more broadly: From T cells, B-cell-depleted T cells, or PBMCs came the material, which was cDNA or gDNA.

Trimming removed 4 bases at V and 2 bases at J, with 14 bases between. The CDR3 has 15 amino acids. Germline V gives CDR1 MDHEN, CDR2 SYDVKM. Cohorts were based on clinical histories the participants reported. Authors' processing steps: Scientists estimated how many nucleated cells there were by amplifying reference gene primers. Assay: immunoSEQ multiplex PCR; the TCRdb copy retains only in-frame clones and omits some. V and J calls and clone size follow that table, whereas D and trimming were derived from the DNA. The table lists approximately 250,000 clones, around 89% of them singletons, with roughly 3.7% in the top ten.

The chain is built from TRBV28 and TRBJ1-1, with TRBD1 as a possible D gene (6 bases). The sequencing sample was made of PBMCs or T cells enriched from blood (not recorded which). This receptor was identified in a woman younger than 45 who had recovered from COVID-19. In DNA, the CDR3 is TGTGCCAGCAGTTACCAGACAGGACCAAACACTGAAGCTTTCTTT. Translated: CASSYQTGPNTEAFF.